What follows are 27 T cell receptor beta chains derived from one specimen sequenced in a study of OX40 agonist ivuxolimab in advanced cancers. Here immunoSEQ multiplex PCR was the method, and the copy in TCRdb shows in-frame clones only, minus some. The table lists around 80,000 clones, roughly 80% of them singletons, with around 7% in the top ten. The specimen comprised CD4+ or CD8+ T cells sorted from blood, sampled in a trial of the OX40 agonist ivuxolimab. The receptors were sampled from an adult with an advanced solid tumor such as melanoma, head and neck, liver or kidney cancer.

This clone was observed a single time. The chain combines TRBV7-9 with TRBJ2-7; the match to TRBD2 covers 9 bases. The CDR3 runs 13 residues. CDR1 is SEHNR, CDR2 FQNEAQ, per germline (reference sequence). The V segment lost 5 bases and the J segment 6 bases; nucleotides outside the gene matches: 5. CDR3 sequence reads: CASSPRGRGEQYF. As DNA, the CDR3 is TGTGCCAGCAGCCCCCGCGGGAGGGGCGAGCAGTACTTC.

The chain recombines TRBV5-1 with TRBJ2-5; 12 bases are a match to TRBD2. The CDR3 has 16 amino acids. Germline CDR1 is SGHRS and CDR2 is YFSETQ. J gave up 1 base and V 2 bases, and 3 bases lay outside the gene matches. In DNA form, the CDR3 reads TGCGCCAGCAGCTTACCGGGACTAGCGGGCCAAGAGACCCAGTACTTC. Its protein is CASSLPGLAGQETQYF.

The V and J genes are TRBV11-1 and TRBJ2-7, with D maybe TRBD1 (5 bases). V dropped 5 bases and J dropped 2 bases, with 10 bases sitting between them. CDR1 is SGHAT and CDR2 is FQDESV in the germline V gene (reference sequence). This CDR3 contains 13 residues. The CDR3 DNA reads TGTGCCAGCAGCCCAGGGTCAACCTACGAGCAGTACTTC. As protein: CASSPGSTYEQYF.

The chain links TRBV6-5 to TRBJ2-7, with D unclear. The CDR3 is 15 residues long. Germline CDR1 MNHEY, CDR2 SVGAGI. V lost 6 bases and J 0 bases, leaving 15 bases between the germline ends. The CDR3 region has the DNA TGTGCCAGCAGCCCACTTAAAAGGGCCTCCTACGAGCAGTACTTC. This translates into CASSPLKRASYEQYF.

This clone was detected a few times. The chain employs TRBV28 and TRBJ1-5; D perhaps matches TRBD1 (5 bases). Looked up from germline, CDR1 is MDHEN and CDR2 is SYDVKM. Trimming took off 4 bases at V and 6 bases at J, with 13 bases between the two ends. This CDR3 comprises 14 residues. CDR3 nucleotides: TGTGCCAGCAGTTCAACAGGAGGGCTTCAGCCCCAGCATTTT. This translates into CASSSTGGLQPQHF.

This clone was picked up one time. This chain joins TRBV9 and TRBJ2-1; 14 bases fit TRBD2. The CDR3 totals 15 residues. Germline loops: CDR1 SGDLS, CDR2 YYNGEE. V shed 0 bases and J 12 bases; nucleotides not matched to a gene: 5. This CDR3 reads CASSVVGTSGSVQFF. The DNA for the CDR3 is TGTGCCAGCAGCGTAGTCGGGACTAGCGGGAGTGTGCAGTTCTTC.

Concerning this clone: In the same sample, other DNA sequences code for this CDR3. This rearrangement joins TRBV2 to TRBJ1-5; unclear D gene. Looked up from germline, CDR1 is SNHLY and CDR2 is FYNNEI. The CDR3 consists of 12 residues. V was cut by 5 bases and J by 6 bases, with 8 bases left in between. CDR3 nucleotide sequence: TGTGCCAGCAGTAGGACGGGTCAGCCCCAGCATTTT. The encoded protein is CASSRTGQPQHF.

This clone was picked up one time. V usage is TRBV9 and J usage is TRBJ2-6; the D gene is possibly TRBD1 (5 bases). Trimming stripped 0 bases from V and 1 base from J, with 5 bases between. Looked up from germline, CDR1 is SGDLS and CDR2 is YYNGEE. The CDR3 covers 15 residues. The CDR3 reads CASSVGQSGANVLTF. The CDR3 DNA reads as TGTGCCAGCAGCGTAGGACAGTCTGGGGCCAACGTCCTGACTTTC.

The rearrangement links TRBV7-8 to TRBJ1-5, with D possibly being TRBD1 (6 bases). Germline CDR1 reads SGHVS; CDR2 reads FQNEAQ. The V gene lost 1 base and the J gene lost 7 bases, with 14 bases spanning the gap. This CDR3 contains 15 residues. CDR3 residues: CASSLDRARGQPQHF. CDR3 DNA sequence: TGTGCCAGCAGCTTAGACAGGGCGAGGGGCCAGCCCCAGCATTTT.

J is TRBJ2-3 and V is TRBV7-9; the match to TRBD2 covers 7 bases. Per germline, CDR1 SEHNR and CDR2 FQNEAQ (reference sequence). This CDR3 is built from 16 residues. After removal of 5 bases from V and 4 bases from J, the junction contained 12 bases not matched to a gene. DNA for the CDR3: TGTGCCAGCAGCCGCGTGTGGGCGGGAGAAGCAGATACGCAGTATTTT. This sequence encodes CASSRVWAGEADTQYF.

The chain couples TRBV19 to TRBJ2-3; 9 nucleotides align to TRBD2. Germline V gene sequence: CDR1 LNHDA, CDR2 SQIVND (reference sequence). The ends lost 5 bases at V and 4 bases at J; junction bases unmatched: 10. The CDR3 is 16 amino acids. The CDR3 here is CASSSPSRGGSDTQYF. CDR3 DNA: TGTGCCAGTAGTTCCCCTTCGCGGGGGGGCTCAGATACGCAGTATTTT.

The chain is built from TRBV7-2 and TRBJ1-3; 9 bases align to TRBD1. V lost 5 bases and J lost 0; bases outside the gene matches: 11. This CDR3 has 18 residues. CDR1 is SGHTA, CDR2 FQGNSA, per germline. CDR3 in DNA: TGTGCCAGCAGCATAGGACAGGGGTGGATAGACTCTGGAAACACCATATATTTT. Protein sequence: CASSIGQGWIDSGNTIYF.

CDR3 coding DNA: TGTGCCAGCAGTAACAGGGTAGGGAGTCAGCCCCAGCATTTT. It translates to CASSNRVGSQPQHF. The rearrangement links TRBV6-5 to TRBJ1-5; weak D call: TRBD1 (6 bases). Germline CDR1 and CDR2: MNHEY and SVGAGI. Trimming removed 5 bases at V and 6 bases at J, with 14 bases between. The CDR3 has 14 residues.

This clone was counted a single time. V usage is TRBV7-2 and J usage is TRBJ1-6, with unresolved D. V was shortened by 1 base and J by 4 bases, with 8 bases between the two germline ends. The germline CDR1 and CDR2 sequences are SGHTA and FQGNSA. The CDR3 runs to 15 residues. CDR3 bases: TGTGCCAGCAGCTTAGTTGTGGGGTATAATTCACCCCTCCACTTT. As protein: CASSLVVGYNSPLHF.

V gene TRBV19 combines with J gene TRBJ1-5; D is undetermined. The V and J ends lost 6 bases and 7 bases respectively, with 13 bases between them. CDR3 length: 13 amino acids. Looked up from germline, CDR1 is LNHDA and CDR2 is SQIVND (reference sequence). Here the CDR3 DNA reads TGTGCCAGTAGGGGAGGGTCGGGACAGCCCCAGCATTTT. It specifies CASRGGSGQPQHF.

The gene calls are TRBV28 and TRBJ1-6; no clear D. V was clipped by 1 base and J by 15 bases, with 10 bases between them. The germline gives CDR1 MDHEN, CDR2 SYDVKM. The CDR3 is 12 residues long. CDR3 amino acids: CASSLLERDLHF. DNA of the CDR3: TGTGCCAGCAGTTTATTAGAGCGGGACCTCCACTTT.

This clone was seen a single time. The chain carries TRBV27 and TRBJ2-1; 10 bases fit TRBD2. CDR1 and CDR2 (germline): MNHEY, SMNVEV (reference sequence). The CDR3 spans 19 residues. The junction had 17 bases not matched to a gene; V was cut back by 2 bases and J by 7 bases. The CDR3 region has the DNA TGTGCCAGCAGTTTACTAGCGGGAGAGGGGGGAGAGAGAGGGAATGAGCAGTTCTTC. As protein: CASSLLAGEGGERGNEQFF.

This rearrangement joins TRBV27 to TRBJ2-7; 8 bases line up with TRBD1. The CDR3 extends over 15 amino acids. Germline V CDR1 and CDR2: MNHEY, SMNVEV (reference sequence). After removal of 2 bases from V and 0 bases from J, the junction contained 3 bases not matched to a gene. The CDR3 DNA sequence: TGTGCCAGCAGTTTAGGACAGGGTGGCTCCTACGAGCAGTACTTC. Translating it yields CASSLGQGGSYEQYF.

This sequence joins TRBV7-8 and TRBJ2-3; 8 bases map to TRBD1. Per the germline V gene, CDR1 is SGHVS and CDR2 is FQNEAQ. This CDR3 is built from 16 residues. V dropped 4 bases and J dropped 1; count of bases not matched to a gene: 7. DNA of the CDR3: TGTGCCAGCAGCTCCCGGACAGGGATCCGCACAGATACGCAGTATTTT. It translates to CASSSRTGIRTDTQYF.

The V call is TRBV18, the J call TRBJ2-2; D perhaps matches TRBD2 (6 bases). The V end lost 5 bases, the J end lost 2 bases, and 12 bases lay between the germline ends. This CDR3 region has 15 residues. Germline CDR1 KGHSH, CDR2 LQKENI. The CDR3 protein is CASSRRATNTGELFF. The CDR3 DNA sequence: TGTGCCAGCTCAAGGAGGGCTACTAACACCGGGGAGCTGTTTTTT. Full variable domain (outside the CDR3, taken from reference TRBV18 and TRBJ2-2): NAGVMQNPRHLVRRRGQEARLRCSPMKGHSHVYWYRQLPEEGLKFMVYLQKENIIDESGMPKERFSAEFPKEGPSILRIQQVVRGDSAAYFCASSRRATNTGELFFGEGSRLTVL.

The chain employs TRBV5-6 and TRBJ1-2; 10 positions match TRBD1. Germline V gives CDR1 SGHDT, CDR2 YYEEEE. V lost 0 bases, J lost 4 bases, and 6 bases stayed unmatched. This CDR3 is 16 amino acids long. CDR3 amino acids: CASSLAGGQGIYGYTF. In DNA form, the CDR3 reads TGTGCCAGCAGCTTGGCAGGGGGACAGGGGATCTATGGCTACACCTTC.

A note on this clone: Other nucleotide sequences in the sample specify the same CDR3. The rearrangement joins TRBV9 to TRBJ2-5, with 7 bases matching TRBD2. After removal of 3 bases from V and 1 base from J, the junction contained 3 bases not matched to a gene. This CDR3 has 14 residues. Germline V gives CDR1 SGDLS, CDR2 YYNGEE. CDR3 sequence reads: CASSAGTTQETQYF. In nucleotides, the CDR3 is TGTGCCAGCAGCGCTGGGACTACCCAAGAGACCCAGTACTTC.

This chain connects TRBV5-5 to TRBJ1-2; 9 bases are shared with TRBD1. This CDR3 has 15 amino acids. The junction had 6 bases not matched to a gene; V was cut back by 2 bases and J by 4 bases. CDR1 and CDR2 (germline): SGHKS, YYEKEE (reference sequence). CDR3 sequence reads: CASSLEQGATYGYTF. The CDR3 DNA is TGTGCCAGCAGCTTAGAACAGGGGGCGACCTATGGCTACACCTTC. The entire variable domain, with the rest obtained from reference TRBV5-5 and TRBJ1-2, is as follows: DAGVTQSPTHLIKTRGQQVTLRCSPISGHKSVSWYQQVLGQGPQFIFQYYEKEERGRGNFPDRFSARQFPNYSSELNVNALLLGDSALYLCASSLEQGATYGYTFGSGTRLTVV.

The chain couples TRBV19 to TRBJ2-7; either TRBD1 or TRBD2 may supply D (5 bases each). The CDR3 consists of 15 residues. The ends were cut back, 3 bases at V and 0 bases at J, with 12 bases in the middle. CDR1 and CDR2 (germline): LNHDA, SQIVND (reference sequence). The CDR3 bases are TGTGCCAGTAGTATTCGGGGCCGAAGCTCCTACGAGCAGTACTTC. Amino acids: CASSIRGRSSYEQYF. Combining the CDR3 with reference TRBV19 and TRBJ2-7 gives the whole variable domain DGGITQSPKYLFRKEGQNVTLSCEQNLNHDAMYWYRQDPGQGLRLIYYSQIVNDFQKGDIAEGYSVSREKKESFPLTVTSAQKNPTAFYLCASSIRGRSSYEQYFGPGTRLTVT.

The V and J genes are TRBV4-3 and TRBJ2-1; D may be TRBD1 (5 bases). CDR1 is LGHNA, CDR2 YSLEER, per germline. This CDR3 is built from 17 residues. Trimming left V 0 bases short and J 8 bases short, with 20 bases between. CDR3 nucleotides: TGCGCCAGCAGCCAAGAAGGGGCTTTTAACAACCGGGATGAGCAGTTCTTC. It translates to CASSQEGAFNNRDEQFF.

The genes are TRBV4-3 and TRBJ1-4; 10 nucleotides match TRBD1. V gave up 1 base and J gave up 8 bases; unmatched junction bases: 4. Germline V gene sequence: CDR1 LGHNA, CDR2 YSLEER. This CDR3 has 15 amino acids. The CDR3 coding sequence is TGCGCCAGCAGCCAAGGGACAGGGGGTGAGGAAAAACTGTTTTTT. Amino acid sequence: CASSQGTGGEEKLFF.

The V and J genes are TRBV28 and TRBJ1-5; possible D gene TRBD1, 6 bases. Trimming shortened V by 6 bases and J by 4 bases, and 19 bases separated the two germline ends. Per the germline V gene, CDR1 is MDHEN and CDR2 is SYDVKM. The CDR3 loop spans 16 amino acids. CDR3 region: CASSVLSGTINQPQHF. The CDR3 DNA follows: TGTGCCAGCAGCGTCTTATCCGGGACAATTAATCAGCCCCAGCATTTT.